A selection of T cell receptor beta chains follows, all from one sample in a study of monozygotic twins with inflammatory bowel disease. Reanalyzing the 5' RACE reads, TCRdb keeps one entry per CDR3 protein, without DNA. The table for this sample gives fewer than 350,000 distinct CDR3 sequences. The sample taken for sequencing was blood. These receptors were taken from a human donor with ulcerative colitis or Crohn's disease, or a healthy co-twin of an affected twin (not recorded which). CDR3s include the opening cysteine and the closing phenylalanine or tryptophan.

j_call v_call cdr3_aa
TRBJ2-7 TRBV3-1 CASSQVFPFYEQYF
TRBJ2-1 TRBV11-2 CASSARLAGAYNEQFF
TRBJ2-7 TRBV7-6 CASSPLGGFTYEQYF
TRBJ2-2 TRBV7-6 CASRRTAGAGTGELFF
TRBJ1-1 TRBV7-6 CASSRQGSTEAFF
TRBJ2-3 TRBV3-1 CASSRLGSGPTDTQYF
TRBJ2-2 TRBV20-1 CSAFGGTNTGELFF
TRBJ2-5 TRBV4-1 CASSHGVVQGKWIKTQYF
TRBJ1-1 TRBV5-1 CASSVQLTAANTEAFF
TRBJ2-1 TRBV5-1 CASSPDLPFYEQFF
TRBJ1-4 TRBV7-2 CASSSEGVVWEKLFF
TRBJ2-5 TRBV5-5 CASGRSIGETQYF
TRBJ2-1 TRBV20-1 CSARDGWAGVGREQFF
TRBJ2-1 TRBV5-1 CASSPDYGDGGNEQFF
TRBJ2-1 TRBV20-1 CSARDPAGGSYNEQFF
TRBJ2-5 TRBV7-2 CASSSGLAGRGETQYF
TRBJ2-1 TRBV9 CASSVETVNEQFF
TRBJ1-6 TRBV5-1 CARRQGERRSPLHF
TRBJ2-7 TRBV7-2 CASSARTGVRYEQYF
TRBJ2-7 TRBV28 CASSRTEISSYEQYF
TRBJ2-1 TRBV20-1 CSARDSSRVAGGYNEQFF
TRBJ2-3 TRBV6-4 CASSAQGGGSDTQYF
TRBJ2-1 TRBV11-2 CASSPATYSDEQFF
TRBJ1-1 TRBV7-8 CASSPGGYEFTEAFF
TRBJ1-4 TRBV7-9 CASRARGPNEKLFF
TRBJ2-1 TRBV20-1 CSAGPRGQRVNEQFF
TRBJ2-3 TRBV15 CATSRDLTGMRHF
TRBJ2-7 TRBV6-1 CASSDQQGFEQYF
TRBJ1-2 TRBV28 CASLTQGNYGYTF
TRBJ2-3 TRBV29-1 CSVDGHENTDTQYF
TRBJ1-2 TRBV5-1 CASSLDRVDYGYTF
TRBJ2-3 TRBV5-1 CASSQPGLETDTQYF
TRBJ2-2 TRBV5-6 CASSSKPTATGELFF
TRBJ1-1 TRBV5-1 CASRLGAGSTEAFF
TRBJ1-2 TRBV7-2 CASSPGTDANYGYTF
TRBJ2-2 TRBV20-1 CSGQARRGELFF
TRBJ2-7 TRBV6-1 CASSRDMTYEQYF
TRBJ1-1 TRBV29-1 CSVVVHPEAFF
TRBJ2-3 TRBV5-1 CASSLAATSGTDTQYF
TRBJ2-7 TRBV28 CASRKGGPYEQYF